The clone carrying this TCR beta chain was picked up a small number of times. Germline loops: CDR1 LNHDA, CDR2 SQIVND (reference sequence). The CDR3 runs 12 residues. Deletions cut 10 bases from V and 0 bases from J, with 8 bases between. The data originate from a study of OX40 agonist ivuxolimab in advanced cancers. Whole-study context: Cancers in dose escalation were hepatocellular, melanoma, renal cell and head and neck.

The protocol was immunoSEQ multiplex PCR, while the TCRdb copy is restricted to in-frame clones and leaves out a portion. The table shows some 80,000 clones, with roughly 84% occurring only once. The sample here was CD4+ or CD8+ T cells sorted from blood, taken in a trial of the OX40 agonist ivuxolimab. The sequence derives from an adult with an advanced solid tumor such as melanoma, head and neck, liver or kidney cancer. The chain joins TRBV19 to TRBJ2-3, with unresolved D. The CDR3 nucleotides read TGTGCCATCCGAGGAAGCACAGATACGCAGTATTTT. The encoded protein is CAIRGSTDTQYF.